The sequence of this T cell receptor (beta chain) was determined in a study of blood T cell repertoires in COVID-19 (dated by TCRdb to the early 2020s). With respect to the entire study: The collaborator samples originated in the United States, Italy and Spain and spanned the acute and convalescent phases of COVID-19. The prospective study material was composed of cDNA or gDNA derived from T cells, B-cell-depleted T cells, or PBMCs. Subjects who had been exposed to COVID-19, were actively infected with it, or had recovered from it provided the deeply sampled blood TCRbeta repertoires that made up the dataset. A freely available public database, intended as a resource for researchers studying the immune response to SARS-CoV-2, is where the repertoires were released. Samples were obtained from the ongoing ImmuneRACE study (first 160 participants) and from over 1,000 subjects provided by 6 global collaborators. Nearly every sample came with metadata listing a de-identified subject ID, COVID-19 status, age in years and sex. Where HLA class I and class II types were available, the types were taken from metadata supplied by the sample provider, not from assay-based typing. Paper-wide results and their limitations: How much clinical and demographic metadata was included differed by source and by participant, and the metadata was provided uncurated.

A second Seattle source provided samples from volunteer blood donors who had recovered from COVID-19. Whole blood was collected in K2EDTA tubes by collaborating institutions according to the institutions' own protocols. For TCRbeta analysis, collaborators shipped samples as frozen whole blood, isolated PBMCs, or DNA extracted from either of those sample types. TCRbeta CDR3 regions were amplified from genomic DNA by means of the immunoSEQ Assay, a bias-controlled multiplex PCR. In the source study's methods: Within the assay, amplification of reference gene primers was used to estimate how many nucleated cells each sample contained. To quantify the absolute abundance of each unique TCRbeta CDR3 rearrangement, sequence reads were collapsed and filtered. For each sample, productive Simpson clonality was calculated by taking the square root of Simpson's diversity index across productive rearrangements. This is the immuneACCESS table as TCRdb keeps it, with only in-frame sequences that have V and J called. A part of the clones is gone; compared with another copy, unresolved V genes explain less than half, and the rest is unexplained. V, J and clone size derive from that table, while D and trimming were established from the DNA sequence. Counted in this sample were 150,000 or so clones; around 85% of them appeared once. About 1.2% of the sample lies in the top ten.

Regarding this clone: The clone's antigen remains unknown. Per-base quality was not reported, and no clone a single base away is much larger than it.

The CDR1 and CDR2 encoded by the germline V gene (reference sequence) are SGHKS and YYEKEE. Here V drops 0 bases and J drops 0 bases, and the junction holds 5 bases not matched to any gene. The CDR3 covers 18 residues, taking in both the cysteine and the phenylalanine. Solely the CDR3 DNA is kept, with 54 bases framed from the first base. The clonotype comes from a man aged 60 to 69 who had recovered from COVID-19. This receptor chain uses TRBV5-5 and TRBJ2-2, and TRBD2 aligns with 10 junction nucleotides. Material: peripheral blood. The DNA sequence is TGTGCCAGCAGCTTGGGAAGAGCGGGGGGGCCGAACACCGGGGAGCTGTTTTTT. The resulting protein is CASSLGRAGGPNTGELFF.